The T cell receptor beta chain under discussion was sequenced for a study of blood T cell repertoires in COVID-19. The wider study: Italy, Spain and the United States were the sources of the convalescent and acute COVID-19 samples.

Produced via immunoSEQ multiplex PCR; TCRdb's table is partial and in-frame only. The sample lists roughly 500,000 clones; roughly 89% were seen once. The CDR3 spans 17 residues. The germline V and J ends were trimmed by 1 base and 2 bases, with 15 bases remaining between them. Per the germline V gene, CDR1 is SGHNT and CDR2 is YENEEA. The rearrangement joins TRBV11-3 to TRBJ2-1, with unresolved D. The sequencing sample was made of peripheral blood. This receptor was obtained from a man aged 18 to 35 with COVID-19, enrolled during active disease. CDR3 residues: CASSLASQRDPYNEQFF. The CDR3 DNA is TGTGCCAGCAGCTTAGCCTCCCAGCGAGACCCCTACAATGAGCAGTTCTTC.